This record covers a single TCR beta chain. Trimming left V 3 bases short and J 1 base short, with 12 bases between. Germline V gene lookup returns CDR1 MGHRA and CDR2 YSYEKL. The CDR3 covers 15 residues. The PCR made use of 60 Vbeta and 13 Jbeta primers. The repertoire was sequenced with immunoSEQ multiplex PCR; TCRdb's copy has only in-frame clones and lacks some. The sample records about 140,000 clones, about 82% being singletons. The data derive from a study of cytomegalovirus exposure and HLA in healthy donors. This TCR derives from a male donor in good health and CMV-seronegative. The chain carries TRBV4-1 and TRBJ1-1, with D possibly TRBD1 on 5 matching bases. Sample: PBMCs. The CDR3 coding sequence is TGCGCCAGCAGCCAGACGGACACACCGAACACTGAAGCTTTCTTT. Its translation is CASSQTDTPNTEAFF.